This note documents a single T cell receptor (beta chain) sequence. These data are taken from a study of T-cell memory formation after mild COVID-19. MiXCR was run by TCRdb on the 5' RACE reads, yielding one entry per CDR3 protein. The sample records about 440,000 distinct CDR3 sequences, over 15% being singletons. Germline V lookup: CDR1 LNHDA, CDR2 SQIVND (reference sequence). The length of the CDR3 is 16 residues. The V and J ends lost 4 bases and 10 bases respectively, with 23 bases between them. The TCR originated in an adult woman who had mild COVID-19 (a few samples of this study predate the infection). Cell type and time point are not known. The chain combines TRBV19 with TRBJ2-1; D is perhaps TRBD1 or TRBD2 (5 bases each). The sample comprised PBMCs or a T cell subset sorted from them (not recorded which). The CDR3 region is CASSTHHSRDVSEQFF. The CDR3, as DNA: TGTGCCAGTAGTACCCATCACTCCCGGGACGTCTCGGAGCAGTTCTTC.